This TCR beta chain was sequenced in a study of T cells in Graves' hyperthyroidism and ophthalmopathy. Study outcomes and limitations: The model identified upcoming ophthalmopathy a median about 7.1 months ahead of onset.

There are 15 residues in the CDR3. In germline, CDR1 is SQVTM, CDR2 ANQGSEA. V gave up 7 bases and J gave up 0 bases, with 18 bases separating them. About this clonotype itself: As yet, its antigen is unknown.

RNA transcripts yielded amplified TCR beta CDR3 regions. A set of HTBI primers served as the primers for a first-round RT-PCR of the TCR CDR3. TCRdb itself ran the multiplex PCR reads through MiXCR, one entry per CDR3 protein. The table includes roughly 500,000 distinct CDR3 sequences, 15% to 20% detected once. The sequence derives from a woman in her thirties with Graves' ophthalmopathy. What was sequenced was blood. V gene TRBV29-1 combines with J gene TRBJ1-1; TRBD1 might be the D (5 bases). The CDR3 DNA reads as TGCAGCGGTGGGGCTAGTAATATCATGAACACTGAAGCTTTCTTT. Translating gives CSGGASNIMNTEAFF.